The entry below describes one TCR beta chain. Its target is unknown. This sample was taken from a study of cytomegalovirus exposure and HLA in healthy donors. General study results and limits: Presence/absence analyses rested on an assumption that sequencing depth was roughly uniform across donors.

The primer mix had 60 Vbeta and 13 Jbeta primers. Sequenced by immunoSEQ multiplex PCR; TCRdb stores in-frame clones only, minus some. Of 100,000 to 120,000 clones listed, 65% to 80% are singletons. Sequencing was done on a sample of PBMCs. The sequence was obtained from a young man in good health and CMV-seropositive.

CDR3 nucleotide sequence: TGTGCCTGGAGCCCGCGGGGTGATGGCTACACCTTC. Residues: CAWSPRGDGYTF. This chain joins TRBV30 and TRBJ1-2; D is uncertain. Germline-derived CDR1 and CDR2 are GTSNPN and SVGIG (reference sequence). The CDR3 contains 12 residues. The V end was cut by 3 bases, the J end by 6 bases, with 11 bases between. Filled out from reference TRBV30 and TRBJ1-2, the complete variable domain reads SQTIHQWPATLVQPVGSPLSLECTVEGTSNPNLYWYRQAAGRGLQLLFYSVGIGQISSEVPQNLSASRPQDRQFILSSKKLLLSDSGFYLCAWSPRGDGYTFGSGTRLTVV.